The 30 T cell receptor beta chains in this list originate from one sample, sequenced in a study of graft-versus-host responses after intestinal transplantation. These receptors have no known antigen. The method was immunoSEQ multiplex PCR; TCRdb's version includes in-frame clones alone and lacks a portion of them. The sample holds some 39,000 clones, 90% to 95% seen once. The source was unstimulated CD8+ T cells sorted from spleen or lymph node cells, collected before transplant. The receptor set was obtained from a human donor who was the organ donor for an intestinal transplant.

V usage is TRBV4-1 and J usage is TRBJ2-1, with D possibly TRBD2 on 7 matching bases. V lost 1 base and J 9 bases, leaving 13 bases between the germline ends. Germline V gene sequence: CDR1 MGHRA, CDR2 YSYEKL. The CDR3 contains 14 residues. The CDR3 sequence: CASSQVGGGSEQFF. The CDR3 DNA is TGCGCCAGCAGCCAAGTCGGCGGGGGCAGTGAGCAGTTCTTC.

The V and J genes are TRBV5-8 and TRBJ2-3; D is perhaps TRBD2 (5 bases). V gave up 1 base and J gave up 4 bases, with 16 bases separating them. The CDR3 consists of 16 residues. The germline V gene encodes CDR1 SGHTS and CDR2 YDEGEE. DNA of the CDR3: TGTGCCAGCAGCTTGCAGGCTAGCCCTTTCCCAGATACGCAGTATTTT. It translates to CASSLQASPFPDTQYF.

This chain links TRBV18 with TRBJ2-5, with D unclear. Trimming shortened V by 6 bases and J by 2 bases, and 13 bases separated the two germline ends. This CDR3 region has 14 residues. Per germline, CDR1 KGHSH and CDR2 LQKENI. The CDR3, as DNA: TGTGCCAGCTCCCCCGACATATCACAAGAGACCCAGTACTTC. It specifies CASSPDISQETQYF.

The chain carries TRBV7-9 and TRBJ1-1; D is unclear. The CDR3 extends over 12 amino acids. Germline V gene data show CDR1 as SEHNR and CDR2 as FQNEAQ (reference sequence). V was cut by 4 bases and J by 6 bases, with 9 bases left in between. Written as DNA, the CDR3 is TGTGCCAGCAGCTCCTGGGAATCTGAAGCTTTCTTT. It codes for CASSSWESEAFF.

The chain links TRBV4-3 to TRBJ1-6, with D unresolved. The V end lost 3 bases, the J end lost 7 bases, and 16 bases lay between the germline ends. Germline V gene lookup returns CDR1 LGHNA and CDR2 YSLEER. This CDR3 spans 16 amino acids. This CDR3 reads CASSHDDRAPNSPLHF. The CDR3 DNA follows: TGCGCCAGCAGCCACGACGATAGGGCTCCGAATTCACCCCTCCACTTT.

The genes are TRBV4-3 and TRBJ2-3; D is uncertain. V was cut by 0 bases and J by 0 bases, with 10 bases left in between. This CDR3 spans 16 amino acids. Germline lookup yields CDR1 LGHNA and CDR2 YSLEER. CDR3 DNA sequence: TGCGCCAGCAGCCAAGATAGACTGTCCAGCACAGATACGCAGTATTTT. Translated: CASSQDRLSSTDTQYF.

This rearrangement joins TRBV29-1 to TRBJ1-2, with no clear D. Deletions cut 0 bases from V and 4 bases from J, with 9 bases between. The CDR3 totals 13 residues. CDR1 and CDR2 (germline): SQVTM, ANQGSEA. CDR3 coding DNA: TGCAGCGTTGAAGATACGGACGTCTATGGCTACACCTTC. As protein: CSVEDTDVYGYTF. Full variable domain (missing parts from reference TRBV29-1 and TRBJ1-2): SAVISQKPSRDICQRGTSLTIQCQVDSQVTMMFWYRQQPGQSLTLIATANQGSEATYESGFVIDKFPISRPNLTFSTLTVSNMSPEDSSIYLCSVEDTDVYGYTFGSGTRLTVV.

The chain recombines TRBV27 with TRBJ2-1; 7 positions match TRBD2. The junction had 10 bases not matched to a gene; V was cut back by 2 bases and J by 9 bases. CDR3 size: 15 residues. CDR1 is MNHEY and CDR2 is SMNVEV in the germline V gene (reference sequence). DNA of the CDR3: TGTGCCAGCAGTTTAAGCCTAGCGGTAACAAGTGAGCAGTTCTTC. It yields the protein CASSLSLAVTSEQFF.

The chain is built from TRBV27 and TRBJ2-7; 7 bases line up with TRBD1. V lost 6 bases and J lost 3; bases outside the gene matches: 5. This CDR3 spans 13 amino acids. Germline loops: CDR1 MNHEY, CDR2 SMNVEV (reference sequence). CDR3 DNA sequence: TGTGCCAGCAGCTCAGGACAGGACTACGAGCAGTACTTC. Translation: CASSSGQDYEQYF.

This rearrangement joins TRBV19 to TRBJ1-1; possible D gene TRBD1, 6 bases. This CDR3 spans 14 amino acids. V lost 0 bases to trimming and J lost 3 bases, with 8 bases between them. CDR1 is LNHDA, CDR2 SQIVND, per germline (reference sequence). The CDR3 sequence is CASSIEGGHTEAFF. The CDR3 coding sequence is TGTGCCAGTAGTATAGAGGGGGGCCACACTGAAGCTTTCTTT.

This chain's CDR3 is CASSLGRVGADQPQHF. As DNA, the CDR3 is TGTGCCAGCAGCTTAGGCCGTGTGGGGGCGGATCAGCCCCAGCATTTT. The chain carries TRBV7-6 and TRBJ1-5; TRBD1 might be the D (6 bases). This CDR3 spans 16 amino acids. V was trimmed by 1 base and J by 5 bases, leaving 15 bases between them. The germline V gene encodes CDR1 SGHVS and CDR2 FNYEAQ.

Here the CDR3 DNA reads TGTGCCAGCAGTTTAACATCAGGGGGAGGTACTGAAGCTTTCTTT. This gives the protein CASSLTSGGGTEAFF. The chain combines TRBV6-5 with TRBJ1-1, with TRBD1 identical over 7 bases. After removal of 4 bases from V and 5 bases from J, the junction contained 10 bases not matched to a gene. Germline CDR1 MNHEY, CDR2 SVGAGI. The CDR3 contains 15 residues.

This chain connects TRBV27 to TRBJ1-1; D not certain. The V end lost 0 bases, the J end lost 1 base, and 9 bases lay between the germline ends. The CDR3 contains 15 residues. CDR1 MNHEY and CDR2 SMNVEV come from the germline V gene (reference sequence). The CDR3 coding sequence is TGTGCCAGCAGTTTATCGTTCAGTGGGAACACTGAAGCTTTCTTT. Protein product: CASSLSFSGNTEAFF.

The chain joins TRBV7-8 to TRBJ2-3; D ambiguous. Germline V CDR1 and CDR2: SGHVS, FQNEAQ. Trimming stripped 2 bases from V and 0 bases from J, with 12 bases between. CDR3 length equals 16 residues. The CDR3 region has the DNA TGTGCCAGCAGCTTAAGTCCGCCCGTAAGCACAGATACGCAGTATTTT. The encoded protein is CASSLSPPVSTDTQYF.

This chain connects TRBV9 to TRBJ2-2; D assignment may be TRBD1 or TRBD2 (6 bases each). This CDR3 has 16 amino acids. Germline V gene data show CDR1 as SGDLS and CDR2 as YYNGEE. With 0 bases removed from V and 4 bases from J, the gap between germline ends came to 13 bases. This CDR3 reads CASSVVGGLGTGELFF. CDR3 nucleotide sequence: TGTGCCAGCAGCGTAGTTGGGGGGCTGGGCACCGGGGAGCTGTTTTTT.

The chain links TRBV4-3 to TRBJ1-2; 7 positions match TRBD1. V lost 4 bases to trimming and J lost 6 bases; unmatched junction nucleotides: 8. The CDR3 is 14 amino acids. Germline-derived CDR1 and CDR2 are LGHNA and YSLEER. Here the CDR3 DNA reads TGCGCCAGCAGCCTACTGGGAGGGGGCGATGGCTACACCTTC. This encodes CASSLLGGGDGYTF.

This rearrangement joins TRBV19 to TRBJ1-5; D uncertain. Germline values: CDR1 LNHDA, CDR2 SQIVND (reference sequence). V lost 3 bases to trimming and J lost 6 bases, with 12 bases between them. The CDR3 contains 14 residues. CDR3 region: CASSISGSAQPQHF. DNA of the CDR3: TGTGCCAGTAGTATTTCGGGGTCGGCTCAGCCCCAGCATTTT. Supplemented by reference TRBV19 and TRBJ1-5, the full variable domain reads DGGITQSPKYLFRKEGQNVTLSCEQNLNHDAMYWYRQDPGQGLRLIYYSQIVNDFQKGDIAEGYSVSREKKESFPLTVTSAQKNPTAFYLCASSISGSAQPQHFGDGTRLSIL.

The CDR3 protein is CASSFREYQPQHF. The CDR3, as DNA: TGTGCCAGCAGCTTTCGGGAATATCAGCCCCAGCATTTT. The rearrangement uses TRBV5-6 and TRBJ1-5; no firm D call. Per germline, CDR1 SGHDT and CDR2 YYEEEE. V was trimmed by 2 bases and J by 5 bases, leaving 8 bases between them. The CDR3 loop spans 13 amino acids.

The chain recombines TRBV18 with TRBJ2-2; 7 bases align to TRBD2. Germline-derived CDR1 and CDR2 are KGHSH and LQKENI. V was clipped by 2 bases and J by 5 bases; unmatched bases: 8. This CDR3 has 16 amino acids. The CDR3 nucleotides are TGTGCCAGCTCACCAGTGGCGGGGGAAGGGACCGGGGAGCTGTTTTTT. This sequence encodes CASSPVAGEGTGELFF.

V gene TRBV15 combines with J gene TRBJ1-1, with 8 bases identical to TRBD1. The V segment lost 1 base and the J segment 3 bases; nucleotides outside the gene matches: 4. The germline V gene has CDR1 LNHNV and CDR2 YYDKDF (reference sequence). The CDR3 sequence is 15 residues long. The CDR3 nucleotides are TGTGCCACCAGCAGAGGCCGGACAGGGTACACTGAAGCTTTCTTT. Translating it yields CATSRGRTGYTEAFF. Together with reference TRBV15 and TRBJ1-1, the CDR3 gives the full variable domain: DAMVIQNPRYQVTQFGKPVTLSCSQTLNHNVMYWYQQKSSQAPKLLFHYYDKDFNNEADTPDNFQSRRPNTSFCFLDIRSPGLGDTAMYLCATSRGRTGYTEAFFGQGTRLTVV.

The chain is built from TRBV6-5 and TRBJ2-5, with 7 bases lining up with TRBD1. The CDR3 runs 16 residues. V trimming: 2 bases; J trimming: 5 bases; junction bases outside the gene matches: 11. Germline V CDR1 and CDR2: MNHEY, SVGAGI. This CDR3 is CASSYRKGAGRETQYF. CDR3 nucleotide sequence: TGTGCCAGCAGTTACCGAAAGGGGGCCGGCCGGGAGACCCAGTACTTC.

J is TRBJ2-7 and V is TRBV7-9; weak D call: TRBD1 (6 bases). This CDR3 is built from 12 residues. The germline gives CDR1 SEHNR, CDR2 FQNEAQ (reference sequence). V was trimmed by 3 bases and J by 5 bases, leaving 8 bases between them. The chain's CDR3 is CASSFTGNEQYF. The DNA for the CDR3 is TGTGCCAGCAGCTTTACAGGGAACGAGCAGTACTTC.

CDR3 nucleotides: TGTGCCAGCAGCCCCCGAATGGGGGCGCCCCGGGAGACCCAGTACTTC. This encodes CASSPRMGAPRETQYF. The J gene is TRBJ2-5, the V gene TRBV9, with D possibly TRBD1 on 6 matching bases. The CDR3 spans 16 residues. The germline V gene encodes CDR1 SGDLS and CDR2 YYNGEE. V was clipped by 4 bases and J by 5 bases, with 21 bases between them.

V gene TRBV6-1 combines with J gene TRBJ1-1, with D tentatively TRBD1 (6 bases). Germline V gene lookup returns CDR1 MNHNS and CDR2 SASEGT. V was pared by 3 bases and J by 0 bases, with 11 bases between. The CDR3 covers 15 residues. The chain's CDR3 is CASSEGTPLNTEAFF. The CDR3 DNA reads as TGTGCCAGCAGTGAGGGGACACCCCTGAACACTGAAGCTTTCTTT.

DNA for the CDR3: TGCGCCAGCAGTGGTAGCGGATACACCGGGGAGCTGTTTTTT. It codes for CASSGSGYTGELFF. The chain is built from TRBV10-1 and TRBJ2-2, with D possibly TRBD2 on 6 matching bases. CDR3 size: 14 residues. Trimming took off 4 bases at V and 3 bases at J, with 9 bases between the two ends. Germline assignment: CDR1 WNHNN and CDR2 SYGVQD (reference sequence).

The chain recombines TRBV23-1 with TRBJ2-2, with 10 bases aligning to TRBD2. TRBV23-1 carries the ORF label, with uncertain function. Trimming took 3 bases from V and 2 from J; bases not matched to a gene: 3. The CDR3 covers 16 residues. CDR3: CASSHRLAGNTGELFF. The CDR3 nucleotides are TGCGCCAGCAGTCACCGACTAGCGGGTAACACCGGGGAGCTGTTTTTT.

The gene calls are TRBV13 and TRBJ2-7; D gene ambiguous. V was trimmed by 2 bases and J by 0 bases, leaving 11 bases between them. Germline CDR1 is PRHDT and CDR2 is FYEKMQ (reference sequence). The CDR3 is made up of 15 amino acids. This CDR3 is CASSLNHLNSYEQYF. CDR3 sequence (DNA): TGTGCCAGCAGCTTAAATCACCTGAACTCCTACGAGCAGTACTTC.

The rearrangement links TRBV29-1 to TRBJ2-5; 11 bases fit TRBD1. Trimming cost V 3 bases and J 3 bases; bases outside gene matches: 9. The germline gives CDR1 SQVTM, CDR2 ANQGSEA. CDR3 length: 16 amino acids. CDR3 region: CSVDSPPGQGEETQYF. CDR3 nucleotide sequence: TGCAGCGTTGACTCCCCCCCGGGACAGGGGGAAGAGACCCAGTACTTC.

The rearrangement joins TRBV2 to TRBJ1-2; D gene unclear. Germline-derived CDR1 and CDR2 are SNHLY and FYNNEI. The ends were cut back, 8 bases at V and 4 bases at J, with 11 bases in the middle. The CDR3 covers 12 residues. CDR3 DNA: TGTGCCAGCCTGGGGTCTCCCTATGGCTACACCTTC. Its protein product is CASLGSPYGYTF.

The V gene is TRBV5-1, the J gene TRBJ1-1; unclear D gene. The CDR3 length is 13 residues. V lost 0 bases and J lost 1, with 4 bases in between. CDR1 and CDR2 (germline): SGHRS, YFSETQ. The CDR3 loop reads CASSLDTNTEAFF. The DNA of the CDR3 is TGCGCCAGCAGCTTGGATACGAACACTGAAGCTTTCTTT.